This T cell receptor (beta chain) was captured by sequencing in a study of cytomegalovirus exposure and HLA in healthy donors. General observations from the study: By a later analysis, the bulk of CMV-associated TCR beta chains appeared HLA-restricted. Presence/absence comparisons presumed near-even sequencing depth among donors. Accurate predictions that matched the HLA-A and HLA-B alleles of most subjects were reportedly made from TCR beta sequences. An analysis done earlier found most TCR beta V segments productive about 87% or about 30% of the time.

The PCR employed 60 Vbeta primers together with 13 Jbeta primers. Only in-frame clones appear in the TCRdb table, and some are missing; sequencing was by immunoSEQ multiplex PCR. The repertoire has about 160,000 clones, about four fifths of them found once; the top ten carry 5% to 6.5%. With regard to this clone: Antigen specificity is unknown.

CDR3 length equals 14 residues. Germline lookup yields CDR1 SGHTA and CDR2 FQGTGA. Deletions cut 5 bases from V and 4 bases from J, with 13 bases between. The origin of this receptor is a man aged 50 to 59 in good health and CMV-seropositive. The chain uses TRBV7-3 and TRBJ2-3; maybe TRBD2 (5 bases). The specimen was PBMCs. CDR3 in amino acids: CASSPGVVPDTQYF. The CDR3 region has the DNA TGTGCCAGCAGCCCCGGGGTAGTTCCAGATACGCAGTATTTT.